Each of the 20 T cell receptor beta chains below was sequenced from the same sample in a study of chemoradiotherapy in HPV16-positive cancers. Clones were sequenced by immunoSEQ multiplex PCR, and TCRdb holds only the in-frame ones, with some missing. The top ten hold 4% to 4.5% of the sample, which has about 68,000 clones, approximately 91% seen once. Sequencing used blood, obtained from a patient who underwent chemoradiotherapy. All receptors derive from a human donor with HPV-associated anogenital cancer.

The CDR3: CASRMGQHGTEAFF. In nucleotides, the CDR3 is TGTGCCAGCAGAATGGGACAGCACGGCACTGAAGCTTTCTTT. The V gene is TRBV6-5, the J gene TRBJ1-1, with TRBD1 matching 7 bases. The CDR3 sequence is 14 residues long. The germline gives CDR1 MNHEY, CDR2 SVGAGI. V was clipped by 6 bases and J by 4 bases; unmatched bases: 8.

The V gene is TRBV9, the J gene TRBJ1-1, with D unresolved. This CDR3 has 14 amino acids. Trimming left V 0 bases short and J 1 base short, with 7 bases between. CDR1 SGDLS and CDR2 YYNGEE come from the germline V gene. CDR3 nucleotides: TGTGCCAGCAGCGTAGTACATTCGAACACTGAAGCTTTCTTT. Protein sequence: CASSVVHSNTEAFF. Together with reference TRBV9 and TRBJ1-1, the CDR3 gives the full variable domain: DSGVTQTPKHLITATGQRVTLRCSPRSGDLSVYWYQQSLDQGLQFLIQYYNGEERAKGNILERFSAQQFPDLHSELNLSSLELGDSALYFCASSVVHSNTEAFFGQGTRLTVV.

V usage is TRBV4-1 and J usage is TRBJ2-1; D may be TRBD2 (6 bases). The length of the CDR3 is 18 residues. CDR1 and CDR2 (germline): MGHRA, YSYEKL. V lost 1 base, J lost 8 bases, and 24 bases lay in between. CDR3 region: CASSQGGYGGEFSDEQFF. In nucleotides, the CDR3 is TGCGCCAGCAGCCAAGGTGGCTACGGGGGTGAGTTTTCCGATGAGCAGTTCTTC.

The CDR3 coding sequence is TGTGCCAGCAGTCGACAGGGAAAGAGTTCACCCCTCCACTTT. Amino acid sequence: CASSRQGKSSPLHF. The chain combines TRBV6-5 with TRBJ1-6; 7 nucleotides match TRBD1. CDR3 length: 14 amino acids. Germline CDR1 reads MNHEY; CDR2 reads SVGAGI. The J segment lost 9 bases and the V segment lost 5 bases, leaving 7 bases of the junction unmatched.

The rearrangement joins TRBV30 to TRBJ1-2, with D unclear. The CDR3 totals 15 residues. CDR1 GTSNPN and CDR2 SVGIG come from the germline V gene (reference sequence). Between the trimmed V and J ends, which lost 1 base and 4 bases, there was a span of 16 bases. CDR3 amino acids: CAWSAPGLVGYGYTF. For the CDR3, the DNA is TGTGCCTGGAGTGCCCCGGGTTTGGTCGGCTATGGCTACACCTTC.

The rearrangement uses TRBV30 and TRBJ2-7; TRBD2 matches at 9 bases. CDR3 size: 15 residues. J lost 8 bases, V lost 0 bases, and 11 bases had no gene match. Germline values: CDR1 GTSNPN, CDR2 SVGIG (reference sequence). CDR3 DNA: TGTGCCTGGAGTGTAGCGGGGGGCCCTACTGAAAAGCAGTACTTC. Translated, it gives CAWSVAGGPTEKQYF. Full variable domain (outside the CDR3, taken from reference TRBV30 and TRBJ2-7): SQTIHQWPATLVQPVGSPLSLECTVEGTSNPNLYWYRQAAGRGLQLLFYSVGIGQISSEVPQNLSASRPQDRQFILSSKKLLLSDSGFYLCAWSVAGGPTEKQYFGPGTRLTVT.

The V gene is TRBV6-4, the J gene TRBJ2-3; D ambiguous. The CDR3 is 15 amino acids. Trimming pared 6 bases from V and 0 bases from J, leaving 13 bases between. Per the germline V gene, CDR1 is MRHNA and CDR2 is SNTAGT. The CDR3 reads CASSYLVSSTDTQYF. The CDR3 region has the DNA TGTGCCAGCAGCTATCTAGTCTCTAGCACAGATACGCAGTATTTT.

This chain joins TRBV19 and TRBJ2-7, with unresolved D. The germline V gene has CDR1 LNHDA and CDR2 SQIVND (reference sequence). V lost 10 bases and J lost 4, with 8 bases in between. The CDR3 sequence is 10 residues long. The CDR3 DNA reads as TGTGCCATCCCGGCTTACGAGCAGTACTTC. This codes for CAIPAYEQYF.

This chain joins TRBV20-1 and TRBJ2-1; D remains unclear. The germline gives CDR1 DFQATT, CDR2 SNEGSKA (reference sequence). This CDR3 contains 11 residues. The V end lost 1 base, the J end lost 8 bases, and 6 bases lay between the germline ends. This CDR3 is CSARGGDEQFF. CDR3 DNA sequence: TGCAGTGCTAGAGGAGGCGATGAGCAGTTCTTC.

Only one count was recorded for this clone. The chain recombines TRBV25-1 with TRBJ1-1; D is ambiguous. The CDR3 length is 16 residues. V was pared by 1 base and J by 7 bases, with 19 bases between. Germline lookup yields CDR1 MGHDK and CDR2 SYGVNS. CDR3 DNA: TGTGCCAGCAGTGAATGGAGTGCCCCCAGAAATCTTGAAGCTTTCTTT. Its protein product is CASSEWSAPRNLEAFF.

The chain recombines TRBV2 with TRBJ1-4; D is unresolved. Germline values: CDR1 SNHLY, CDR2 FYNNEI. Trimming took off 7 bases at V and 6 bases at J, with 12 bases between the two ends. This CDR3 has 13 amino acids. The CDR3 DNA reads as TGTGCCAGCAAGCGTACGGCGGATGAAAAACTGTTTTTT. As protein: CASKRTADEKLFF.

V usage is TRBV2 and J usage is TRBJ1-2, with 12 positions matching TRBD1. CDR1 and CDR2 (germline): SNHLY, FYNNEI. This CDR3 has 15 residues. The trim removed 6 bases at V and 5 bases at J, leaving 7 bases unmatched. CDR3 protein: CASRTGTGGGYGYTF. The CDR3 bases are TGTGCCAGCAGGACCGGGACAGGGGGCGGTTATGGCTACACCTTC.

V usage is TRBV28 and J usage is TRBJ1-3; weak D call: TRBD1 (5 bases). Trimming took 3 bases from V and 3 from J, leaving 6 bases between them. Germline CDR1 and CDR2: MDHEN and SYDVKM. CDR3 length: 13 residues. The CDR3 DNA reads as TGTGCCAGCAGTTTGGGGGTTGGAAACACCATATATTTT. It is translated as CASSLGVGNTIYF.

The CDR3 coding sequence is TGTGCCAGCAGCTTAATAGCGGTCAGCACAGATACGCAGTATTTT. Translating it yields CASSLIAVSTDTQYF. The V gene is TRBV7-2, the J gene TRBJ2-3; the D gene is possibly TRBD2 (6 bases). Deletions cut 2 bases from V and 0 bases from J, with 9 bases between. This CDR3 is built from 15 residues. Germline V gene lookup returns CDR1 SGHTA and CDR2 FQGNSA. The full variable domain, with the rest looked up from reference TRBV7-2 and TRBJ2-3, is GAGVSQSPSNKVTEKGKDVELRCDPISGHTALYWYRQSLGQGLEFLIYFQGNSAPDKSGLPSDRFSAERTGGSVSTLTIQRTQQEDSAVYLCASSLIAVSTDTQYFGPGTRLTVL.

The CDR3 DNA reads as TGCGCCAGCAGCTTGGCCTCCGGGACAGGGACTGAAAAACTGTTTTTT. This codes for CASSLASGTGTEKLFF. V gene TRBV5-1 combines with J gene TRBJ1-4; TRBD1 agrees at 9 bases. Unmatched junction bases numbered 7, after V lost 0 bases and J lost 7 bases. CDR1 is SGHRS, CDR2 YFSETQ, per germline. This CDR3 contains 16 residues.

Worth noting for this clone: Other DNA sequences from this sample encode an identical CDR3 as well. The rearrangement uses TRBV11-3 and TRBJ2-3, with TRBD1 identical over 7 bases. Looked up from germline, CDR1 is SGHNT and CDR2 is YENEEA. After removal of 4 bases from V and 3 bases from J, the junction contained 7 bases not matched to a gene. CDR3 length: 15 amino acids. CDR3 nucleotides: TGTGCCAGCAGCTCTTCGGGCAGGGGGACAGATACGCAGTATTTT. This gives the protein CASSSSGRGTDTQYF.

The gene calls are TRBV30 and TRBJ1-5, with 9 positions matching TRBD1. Germline V CDR1 and CDR2: GTSNPN, SVGIG (reference sequence). V shed 4 bases, J shed 7 bases, and the junction held 5 bases outside the gene matches. The CDR3 sequence is 13 residues long. In DNA, the CDR3 is TGTGCCTGGAACCGGGACAGGGAACAGCCCCAGCATTTT. Its translation: CAWNRDREQPQHF.

V gene TRBV27 combines with J gene TRBJ2-1; D not resolved. CDR1 and CDR2 (germline): MNHEY, SMNVEV (reference sequence). Trimming cost V 5 bases and J 4 bases, with 3 bases left between them. This CDR3 has 11 amino acids. The CDR3, as DNA: TGTGCCAGCAGTCTATACAATGAGCAGTTCTTC. As protein: CASSLYNEQFF.

The genes are TRBV7-2 and TRBJ1-2; 7 bases are shared with TRBD1. The germline gives CDR1 SGHTA, CDR2 FQGNSA. The CDR3 totals 16 residues. V shed 5 bases, J shed 6 bases, and the junction held 15 bases outside the gene matches. The CDR3 region has the DNA TGTGCCAGCAGCCCTTCGCAGGGGGAGTTGGCGCATGGCTACACCTTC. It yields the protein CASSPSQGELAHGYTF.

This clone was seen a single time. The chain has TRBV30 and TRBJ1-5, with 8 bases lining up with TRBD1. The CDR3 is made up of 18 amino acids. Germline loops: CDR1 GTSNPN, CDR2 SVGIG (reference sequence). V gave up 2 bases and J gave up 2 bases; unmatched junction bases: 14. The CDR3 reads CAWSSGRTGMVGNQPQHF. The CDR3 nucleotides are TGTGCCTGGAGTTCAGGAAGGACAGGGATGGTCGGCAATCAGCCCCAGCATTTT.